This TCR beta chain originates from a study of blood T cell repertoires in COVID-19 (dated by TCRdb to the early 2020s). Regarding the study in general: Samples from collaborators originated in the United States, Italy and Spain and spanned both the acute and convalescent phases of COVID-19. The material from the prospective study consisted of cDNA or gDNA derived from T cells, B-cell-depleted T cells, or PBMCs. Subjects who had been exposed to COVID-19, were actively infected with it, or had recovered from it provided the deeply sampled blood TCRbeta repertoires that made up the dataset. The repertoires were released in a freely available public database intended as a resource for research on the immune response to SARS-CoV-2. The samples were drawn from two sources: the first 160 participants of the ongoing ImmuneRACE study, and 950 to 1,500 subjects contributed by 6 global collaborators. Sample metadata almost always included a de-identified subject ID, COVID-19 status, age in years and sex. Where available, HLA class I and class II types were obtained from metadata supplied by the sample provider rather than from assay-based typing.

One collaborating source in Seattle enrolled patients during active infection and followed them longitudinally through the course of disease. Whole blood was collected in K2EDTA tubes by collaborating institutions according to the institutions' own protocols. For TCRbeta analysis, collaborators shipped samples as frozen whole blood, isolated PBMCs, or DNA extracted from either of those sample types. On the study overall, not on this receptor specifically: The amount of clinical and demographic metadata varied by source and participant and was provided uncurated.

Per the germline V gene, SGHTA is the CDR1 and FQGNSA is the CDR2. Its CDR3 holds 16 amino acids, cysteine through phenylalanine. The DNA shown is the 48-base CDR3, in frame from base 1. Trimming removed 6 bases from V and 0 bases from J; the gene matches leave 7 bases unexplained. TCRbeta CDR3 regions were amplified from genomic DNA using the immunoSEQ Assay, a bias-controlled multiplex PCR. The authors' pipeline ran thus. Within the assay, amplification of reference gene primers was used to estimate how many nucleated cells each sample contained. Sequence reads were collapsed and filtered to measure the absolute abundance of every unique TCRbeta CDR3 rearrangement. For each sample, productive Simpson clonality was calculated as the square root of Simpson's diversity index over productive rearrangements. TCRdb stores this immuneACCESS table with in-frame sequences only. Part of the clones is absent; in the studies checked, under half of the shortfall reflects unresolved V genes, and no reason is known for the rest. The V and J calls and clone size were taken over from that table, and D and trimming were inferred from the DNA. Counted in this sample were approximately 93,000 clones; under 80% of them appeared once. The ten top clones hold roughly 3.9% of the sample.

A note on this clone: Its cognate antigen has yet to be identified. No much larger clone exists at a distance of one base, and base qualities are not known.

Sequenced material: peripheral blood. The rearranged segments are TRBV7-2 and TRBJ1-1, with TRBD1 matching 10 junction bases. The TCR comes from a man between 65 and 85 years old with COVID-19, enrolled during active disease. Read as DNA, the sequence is TGTGCCAGCAGAAAGGGGGGACAGGGGATGAACACTGAAGCTTTCTTT. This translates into CASRKGGQGMNTEAFF. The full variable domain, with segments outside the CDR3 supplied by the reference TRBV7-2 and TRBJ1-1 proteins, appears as GAGVSQSPSNKVTEKGKDVELRCDPISGHTALYWYRQSLGQGLEFLIYFQGNSAPDKSGLPSDRFSAERTGGSVSTLTIQRTQQEDSAVYLCASRKGGQGMNTEAFFGQGTRLTVV.